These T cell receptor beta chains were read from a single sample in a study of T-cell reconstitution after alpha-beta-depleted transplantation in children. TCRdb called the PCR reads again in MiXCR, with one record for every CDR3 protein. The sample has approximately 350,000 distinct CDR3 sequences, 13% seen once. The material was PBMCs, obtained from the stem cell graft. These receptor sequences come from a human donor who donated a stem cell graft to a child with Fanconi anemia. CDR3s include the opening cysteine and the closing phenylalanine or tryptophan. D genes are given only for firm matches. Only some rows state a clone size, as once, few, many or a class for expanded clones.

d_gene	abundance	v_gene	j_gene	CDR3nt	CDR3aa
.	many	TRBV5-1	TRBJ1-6	TGCGCCAGCAGCCCCTTAGGGGCCACTTCACCCCTCCACTTT	CASSPLGATSPLHF
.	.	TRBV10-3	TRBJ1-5	TGTGCCATCAGTGAGAGGTCCCAGCCCCAGCATTTT	CAISERSQPQHF
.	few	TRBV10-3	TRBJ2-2	TGTGCCACCTCCGGCGGTAGGAACACCGGGGAGCTGTTTTTT	CATSGGRNTGELFF
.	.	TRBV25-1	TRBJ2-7	TGTGCCAGCAGTGATGCCAGGGGAGTTGGCGAGCAGTACTTC	CASSDARGVGEQYF
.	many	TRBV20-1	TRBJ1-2	TGCAGTGCTTTTAACAGACCTAGGGATGGCTACACCTTC	CSAFNRPRDGYTF
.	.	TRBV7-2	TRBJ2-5	TGTGCCAGCAGTAGATTGCATCAAGAGACCCAGTACTTC	CASSRLHQETQYF
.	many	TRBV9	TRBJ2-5	TGTGCCAGCAGCGTAGGTTTTGGGGCAGGCGGGAAGACCCAGTACTTC	CASSVGFGAGGKTQYF
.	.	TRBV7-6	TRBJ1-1	TGTGCCAGCAGCTTATACGGGGGTGGGATGAACACTGAAGCTTTCTTT	CASSLYGGGMNTEAFF
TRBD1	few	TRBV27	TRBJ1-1	TGTGCCAGCAGTTTGACAGGGGGGATCACTGAAGCTTTCTTT	CASSLTGGITEAFF
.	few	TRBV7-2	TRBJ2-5	TGTGCCAGCAGCTTAAGTCATGCAGCGGAGACCCAGTACTTC	CASSLSHAAETQYF
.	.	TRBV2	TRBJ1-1	TGTGCCAGCAGTCCTCAACTGGGGGTTGTCACTGAAGCTTTCTTT	CASSPQLGVVTEAFF